The rows below give T cell receptor beta chains drawn from one sample of a study of blood T cell repertoires in COVID-19. TCRdb keeps only in-frame clones here, not all; method: immunoSEQ multiplex PCR. The table shows just over 90,000 clones, with 90% occurring only once. The sample comprised peripheral blood. The origin of the receptors is a human donor with active COVID-19. The donor label of this sample is uncertain. Both conserved end residues are part of each CDR3.

j_gene: TRBJ2-2
v_gene: TRBV6-5
CDR3aa: CASSRLRAISGELFF

j_gene: TRBJ2-3
v_gene: TRBV7-6
CDR3aa: CASSFSGGESTDTQYF

j_gene: TRBJ2-1
v_gene: TRBV6-5
CDR3aa: CASSHPGMRNEQFF

j_gene: TRBJ2-7
v_gene: TRBV7-9
CDR3aa: CASSPQGQGTGEQYF

j_gene: TRBJ1-6
v_gene: TRBV28
CDR3aa: CASSLSPYNSPLHF

j_gene: TRBJ1-4
v_gene: TRBV12-3/TRBV12-4
CDR3aa: CASSPGGKLFF

j_gene: TRBJ2-3
v_gene: TRBV5-6
CDR3aa: CASSLSRMNTDTQYF

j_gene: TRBJ1-4
v_gene: TRBV7-6
CDR3aa: CASSSRSGGREKLFF

j_gene: TRBJ2-7
v_gene: TRBV3-1/TRBV3-2
CDR3aa: CASSQSGYEQYF

j_gene: TRBJ2-4
v_gene: TRBV5-6
CDR3aa: CASSLTGLAKNIQYF

j_gene: TRBJ2-7
v_gene: TRBV9
CDR3aa: CASSVGLRASYEQYF

j_gene: TRBJ2-5
v_gene: TRBV5-4
CDR3aa: CASSSRGQADGTQYF

j_gene: TRBJ1-2
v_gene: TRBV28
CDR3aa: CASRPDRDRDGYTF

j_gene: TRBJ2-1
v_gene: TRBV4-3
CDR3aa: CASSLRTSGGVNNEQFF

j_gene: TRBJ2-7
v_gene: TRBV6-2/TRBV6-3
CDR3aa: CASSTTSGRYEQYF

j_gene: TRBJ2-5
v_gene: TRBV19
CDR3aa: CASSHDGLAAYQETQYF

j_gene: TRBJ2-7
v_gene: TRBV10-2
CDR3aa: CASSDRSPYEQYF

j_gene: TRBJ2-7
v_gene: TRBV9
CDR3aa: CASSVVGQGAEQYF

j_gene: TRBJ2-1
v_gene: TRBV29-1
CDR3aa: CSAAGLAGPLNEQFF

j_gene: TRBJ1-1
v_gene: TRBV4-3
CDR3aa: CASSQDIAGDTEAFF

j_gene: TRBJ2-6
v_gene: TRBV2
CDR3aa: CASSEEGGATGANVLTF

j_gene: TRBJ1-5
v_gene: TRBV2
CDR3aa: CASRDQGARNQPQHF

j_gene: TRBJ1-2
v_gene: TRBV19
CDR3aa: CASSIIPGDYGYTF

j_gene: TRBJ1-5
v_gene: TRBV6-1
CDR3aa: CASSDRDAWSNQPQHF

j_gene: TRBJ2-7
v_gene: TRBV6-1
CDR3aa: CASSESRGAPPYEQYF

j_gene: TRBJ2-3
v_gene: TRBV5-1
CDR3aa: CASSLVGVTDTQYF

j_gene: TRBJ2-5
v_gene: TRBV29-1
CDR3aa: CSAEGSSGGQETQYF

j_gene: TRBJ1-2
v_gene: TRBV2
CDR3aa: CASSTTQGSYGYTF

j_gene: TRBJ2-2
v_gene: TRBV19
CDR3aa: CASSIVAPGELFF

j_gene: TRBJ2-7
v_gene: TRBV23-1
CDR3aa: CASSQGHDNFYEQYF

j_gene: TRBJ2-5
v_gene: TRBV27
CDR3aa: CASSFHGQGVLRGQETQYF